This section outlines one T cell receptor (beta chain) sequence together with its context. This clonotype was seen repeatedly, ten times or more. Its recognized antigen is unknown. Nothing much larger sits one base from this clone, and base qualities are not available. This sample stems from a study of T cells in Graves' hyperthyroidism and ophthalmopathy (dated by TCRdb to the late 2010s). About the investigation overall: Peripheral blood was collected at initial diagnosis, before any treatment. A discovery cohort of around 100 patients, about 44 with Graves' ophthalmopathy and fewer than 65 with stable Graves' hyperthyroidism, was used to find distinguishing TCR V-J signatures. Whether ophthalmopathy could be predicted prospectively was tested in an independent validation cohort made up of roughly 20 hyperthyroidism patients plus 17 patients who later progressed to ophthalmopathy. The 100 discovery patients were divided at random into training and test sets in a 7:3 ratio. The study also compared thyroid tissue and blood T-cell repertoires from more than five Graves' hyperthyroidism patients. After blood sampling, hyperthyroidism patients were treated with methimazole at a starting dose of 30 mg daily, and ophthalmopathy patients were treated with high-dose intravenous methylprednisolone. According to the paper, TCR Vbeta CDR3 sequencing was carried out on 120 to 150 peripheral blood samples, which came from over 40 ophthalmopathy, 75 or so hyperthyroidism and approximately 17 progressor patients.

Graves' hyperthyroidism was defined as stable when no progression to ophthalmopathy occurred over 18 months of follow-up. Hyperthyroidism patients were newly diagnosed, had a disease duration of under 2 months, and were aged 18 to 65 years. Patients with uncontrolled infections, other autoimmune diseases, pregnancy or lactation were excluded. Diagnoses relied on clinical symptoms, serum thyroxine and TRAb, thyroid ultrasound and orbital computed tomography. PBMCs were separated from 10 ml of fresh peripheral blood using Ficoll-Paque density gradient centrifugation. Total RNA was extracted with Trizol reagent, and quality was checked on an Agilent 2100 Bioanalyzer. Taken from cysteine to phenylalanine, the CDR3 has 14 residues. The only DNA kept is the CDR3, 42 bases in frame from the first base. Clipping removes 5 bases from V and 6 bases from J, with 8 as the unmatched junction base count. For CDR1 and CDR2, the germline V gene lists SQVTM and ANQGSEA.

The TCR beta CDR3 regions were amplified from RNA transcripts. The TCR CDR3 was subjected to a first round of RT-PCR using the HTBI primer set and the Qiagen OneStep RT-PCR kit. Libraries were constructed in a second round of multiplex PCR, after which size selection and purification were carried out. Sequencing of the libraries was done on an Illumina HiSeq2000 using paired-end 100 bp reads. The source study handled its data this way. SOAPnuke was used to process the raw data, throwing out any read that contained adapters or uncalled bases, had a mean Phred below 15, or lacked an exact constant-primer or identifier match. High-quality paired reads were merged with COPE v1.2.5, and unique nucleotide sequences were defined as clonotypes. Clonotypes were aligned to IMGT TRBV, TRBD and TRBJ reference segments using MiTCR v1.1. The analysis included only V-J combinations with a frequency above 0.0001, which together covered 98% to 99.2% of the repertoires. The TCS score was defined as the ratio of F50 (clonal expansion) to E x V (chaos), calculated using BLOSUM62-based TCRdist between CDR3 peptides within each V-J. Welch's t-statistics and random forest reduced roughly 530 V-J features to around 14, which were used in a naive Bayes classifier (R e1071). TCRdb took the public reads, trimmed them with fastp at Q25, ran MiXCR for clone calling and kept in-frame beta chains. Every distinct CDR3 protein forms one entry, paired with its most common genes and DNA. TCRdb's processing, not the authors' own work, is the source of the V and J calls. A total of 350,000 or so distinct CDR3 sequences appear in this sample, roughly a fifth of them only once. The top ten hold around half of the sample.

Overall study results and their limits: Blood samples also contained most of the expanded thyroid clonotypes (frequency above 0.001), which suggests that blood repertoires may reflect thyroid immune responses. No statistical method was used to fix the sample size in advance, and group allocation was not hidden from the investigators. In validation, the model predicted progression to ophthalmopathy with approximately 70% sensitivity and approximately 78% specificity, a median of approximately 6.7 months before onset. A 13 V-J signature model separated ophthalmopathy from stable hyperthyroidism, with roughly 88% sensitivity and just under 84% specificity in cross-validation and 80%/75% in testing.

The origin of this receptor is a woman between 45 and 65 years old with Graves' hyperthyroidism. The sequence links TRBV29-1 to TRBJ2-1, with TRBD1 identical over 9 junction bases. Sequencing was done on a sample of blood. The DNA is as follows: TGCAGCGTTACGGGTGGGACAGGGCGCAATGAGCAGTTCTTC. Translated, this is CSVTGGTGRNEQFF.